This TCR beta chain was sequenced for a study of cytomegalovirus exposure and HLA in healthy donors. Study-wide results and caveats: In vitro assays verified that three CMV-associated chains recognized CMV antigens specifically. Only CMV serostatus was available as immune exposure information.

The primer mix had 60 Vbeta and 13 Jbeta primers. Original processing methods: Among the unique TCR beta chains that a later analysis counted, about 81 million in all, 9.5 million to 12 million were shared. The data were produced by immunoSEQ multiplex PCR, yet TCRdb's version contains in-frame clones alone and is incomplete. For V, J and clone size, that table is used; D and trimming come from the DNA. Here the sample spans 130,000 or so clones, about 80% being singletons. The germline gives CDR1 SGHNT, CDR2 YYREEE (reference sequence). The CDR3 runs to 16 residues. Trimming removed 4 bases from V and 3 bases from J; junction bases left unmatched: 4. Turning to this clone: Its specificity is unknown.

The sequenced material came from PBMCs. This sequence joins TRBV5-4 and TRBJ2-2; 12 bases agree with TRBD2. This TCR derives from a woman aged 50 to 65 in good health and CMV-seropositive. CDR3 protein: CASSGGLAGYTGELFF. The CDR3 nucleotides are TGTGCCAGCAGCGGGGGACTAGCGGGTTACACCGGGGAGCTGTTTTTT.